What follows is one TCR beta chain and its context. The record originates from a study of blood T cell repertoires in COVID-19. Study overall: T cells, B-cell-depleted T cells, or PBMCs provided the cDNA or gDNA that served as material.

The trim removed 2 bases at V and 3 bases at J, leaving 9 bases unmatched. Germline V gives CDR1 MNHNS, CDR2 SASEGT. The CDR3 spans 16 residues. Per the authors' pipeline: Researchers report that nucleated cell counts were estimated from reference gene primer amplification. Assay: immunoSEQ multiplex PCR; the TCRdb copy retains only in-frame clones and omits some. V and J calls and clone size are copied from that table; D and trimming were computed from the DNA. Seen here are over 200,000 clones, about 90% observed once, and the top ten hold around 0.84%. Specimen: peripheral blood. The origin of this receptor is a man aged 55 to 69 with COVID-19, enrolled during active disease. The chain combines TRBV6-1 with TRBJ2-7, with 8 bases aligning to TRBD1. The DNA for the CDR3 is TGTGCCAGCAGTGAACCAGACAGGGGAAGACGCTACGAGCAGTACTTC. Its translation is CASSEPDRGRRYEQYF.